This TCR beta chain was captured in a study of control samples from healthy donors and cancer patients. V lost 4 bases and J lost 10; bases outside the gene matches: 12. From germline, CDR1 is SGDLS and CDR2 YYNGEE. The CDR3 sequence is 15 residues long. Sequencing was performed with immunoSEQ multiplex PCR; in TCRdb, only in-frame clones are kept and a portion is missing. There are about 180,000 clones in the sample; about 90% occur only once, and 1.2% to 1.5% lies in the top ten. This receptor was obtained from a woman aged 50 to 60 in good health. Material: blood. V is TRBV9 and J is TRBJ2-1; TRBD2 matches 9 bases. CDR3 region: CASSIAGGRAGEQFF. CDR3 bases: TGTGCCAGCAGCATCGCGGGCGGGAGGGCCGGGGAGCAGTTCTTC. The full variable domain, rest sourced from reference TRBV9 and TRBJ2-1, is DSGVTQTPKHLITATGQRVTLRCSPRSGDLSVYWYQQSLDQGLQFLIQYYNGEERAKGNILERFSAQQFPDLHSELNLSSLELGDSALYFCASSIAGGRAGEQFFGPGTRLTVL.